This TCR beta chain came from a study of siplizumab effects on memory and regulatory T cells. This clone has a handful of counts. Its antigen is unidentified. The assay was immunoSEQ multiplex PCR, and TCRdb's table has in-frame clones only and misses some. The table includes around 100,000 clones, roughly 93% detected once. Study-wide results and caveats: Naive T cells seemed more diverse than memory cells and seemed major alloresponse contributors. The study found that siplizumab significantly reduced alloreactive sequences traceable to unstimulated CD4+ memory cells. Most proliferating CD4+ or CD8+ clones, roughly 75-95%, had no naive or memory assignment.

There are 16 residues in the CDR3. CDR1 and CDR2 (germline): LGHNT, FRNRAP. V was pared by 1 base and J by 4 bases, with 6 bases of the junction left unmatched. Sequencing was performed on non-Treg CD4+ T cells sorted from blood. The chain recombines TRBV12-5 with TRBJ1-3; the match to TRBD1 covers 8 bases. The sequence derives from a human donor in good health. The CDR3 loop reads CASGLAQQGVGNTIYF. The CDR3 nucleotides are TGTGCTAGTGGTTTGGCTCAACAGGGGGTCGGAAACACCATATATTTT.